Sequencing of this TCR beta chain was carried out in a study of cytomegalovirus exposure and HLA in healthy donors. Study-level findings and limits: A few chains tied to CMV proved CMV antigen-specific in vitro. Researchers had no immune exposure information except CMV serostatus available.

It was with 60 Vbeta and 13 Jbeta primers that the PCR ran. Assay used: immunoSEQ multiplex PCR; TCRdb lists only in-frame clones, some missing. The sample has about 130,000 clones, about 10% seen once. The CDR3 is 15 amino acids. Looked up from germline, CDR1 is SGHVS and CDR2 is FQNEAQ. Losses at the gene ends were 1 base for V and 6 bases for J; bases not matched to a gene: 5. Healthy people donating bone marrow made up the donors. Worth noting for this clone: What it binds is not known.

This sequence joins TRBV7-8 and TRBJ2-7; TRBD2 matches 11 bases. The receptor was isolated from a woman aged 18-30 years in good health and CMV-seropositive. The sample taken for sequencing was PBMCs. The CDR3 DNA is TGTGCCAGCAGCTTAGGTCTAGCGGGAGGATCCGAGCAGTACTTC. Protein sequence: CASSLGLAGGSEQYF.